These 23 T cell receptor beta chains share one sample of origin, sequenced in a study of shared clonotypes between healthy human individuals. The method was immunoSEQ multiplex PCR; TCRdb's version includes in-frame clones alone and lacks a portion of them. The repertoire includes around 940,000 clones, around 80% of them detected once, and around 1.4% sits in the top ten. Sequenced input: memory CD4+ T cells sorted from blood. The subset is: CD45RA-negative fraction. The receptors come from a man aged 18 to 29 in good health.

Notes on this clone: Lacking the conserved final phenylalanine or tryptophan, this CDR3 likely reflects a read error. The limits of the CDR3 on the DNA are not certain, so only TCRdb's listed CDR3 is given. CDR3 region: CASSGNRDGVEL. The chain joins TRBV2 to TRBJ1-2. The germline V gene has CDR1 SNHLY and CDR2 FYNNEI. The CDR3 contains 12 residues when both ends are counted.

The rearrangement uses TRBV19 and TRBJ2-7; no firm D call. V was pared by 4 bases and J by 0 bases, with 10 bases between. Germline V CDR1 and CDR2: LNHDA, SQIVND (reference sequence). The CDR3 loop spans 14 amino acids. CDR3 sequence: CASSNMGSSYEQYF. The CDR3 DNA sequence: TGTGCCAGTAGTAATATGGGATCCTCCTACGAGCAGTACTTC.

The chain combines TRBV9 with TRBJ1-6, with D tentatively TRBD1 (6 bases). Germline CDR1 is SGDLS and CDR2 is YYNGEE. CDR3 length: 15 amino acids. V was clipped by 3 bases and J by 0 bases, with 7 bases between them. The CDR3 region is CASSADSSYNSPLHF. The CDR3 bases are TGTGCCAGCAGCGCGGACAGCTCCTATAATTCACCCCTCCACTTT.

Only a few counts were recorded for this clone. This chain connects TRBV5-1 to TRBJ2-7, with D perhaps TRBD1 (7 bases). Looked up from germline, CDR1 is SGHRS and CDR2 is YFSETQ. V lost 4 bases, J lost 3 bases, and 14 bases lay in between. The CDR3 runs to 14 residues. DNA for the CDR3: TGCGCCAGCAGCGCTTGGGGGGACAGCTACGAGCAGTACTTC. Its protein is CASSAWGDSYEQYF.

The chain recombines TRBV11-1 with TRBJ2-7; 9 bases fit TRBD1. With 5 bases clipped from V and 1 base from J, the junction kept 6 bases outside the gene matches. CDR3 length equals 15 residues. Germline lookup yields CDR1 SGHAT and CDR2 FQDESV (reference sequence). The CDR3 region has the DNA TGTGCCAGCAGCAGATTCGGACAGGGGTCCTACGAGCAGTACTTC. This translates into CASSRFGQGSYEQYF.

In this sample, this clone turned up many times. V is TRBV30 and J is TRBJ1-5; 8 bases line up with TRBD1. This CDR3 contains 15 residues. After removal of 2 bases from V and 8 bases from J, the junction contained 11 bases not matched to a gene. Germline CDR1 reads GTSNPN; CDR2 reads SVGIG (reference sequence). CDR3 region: CAWSQGQGPYKPQHF. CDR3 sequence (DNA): TGTGCCTGGAGTCAAGGACAGGGCCCATATAAGCCCCAGCATTTT.

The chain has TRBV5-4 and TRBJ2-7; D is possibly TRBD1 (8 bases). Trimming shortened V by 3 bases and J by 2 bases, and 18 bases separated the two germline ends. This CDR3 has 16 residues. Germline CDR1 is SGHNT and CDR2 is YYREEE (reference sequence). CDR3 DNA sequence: TGTGCCAGCAGCTCGGGAGGACAGGGAACTGCCTACGAGCAGTACTTC. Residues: CASSSGGQGTAYEQYF.

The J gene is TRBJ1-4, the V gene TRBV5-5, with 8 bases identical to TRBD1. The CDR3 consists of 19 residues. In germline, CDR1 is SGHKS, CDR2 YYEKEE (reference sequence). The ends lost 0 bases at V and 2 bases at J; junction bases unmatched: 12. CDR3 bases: TGTGCCAGCAGCTTGGGACAGGGGTCCCTCCCAGGGACTAATGAAAAACTGTTTTTT. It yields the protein CASSLGQGSLPGTNEKLFF.

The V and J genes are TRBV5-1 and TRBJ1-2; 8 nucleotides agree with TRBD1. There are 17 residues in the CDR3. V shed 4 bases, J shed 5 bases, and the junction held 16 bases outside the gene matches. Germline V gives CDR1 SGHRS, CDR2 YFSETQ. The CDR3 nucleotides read TGCGCCAGCAGCCCAGGACAGGGAGCCCTCGGCGCGTATGGCTACACCTTC. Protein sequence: CASSPGQGALGAYGYTF.

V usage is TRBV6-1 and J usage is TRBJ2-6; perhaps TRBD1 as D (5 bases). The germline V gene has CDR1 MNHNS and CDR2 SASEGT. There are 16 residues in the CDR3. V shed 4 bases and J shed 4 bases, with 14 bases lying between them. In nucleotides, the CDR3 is TGTGCCAGCAGTGTAACAGGCGTCTCAGGGGCCAACGTCCTGACTTTC. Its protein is CASSVTGVSGANVLTF.

This CDR3 reads CASSSTGGGTEAFF. The CDR3 nucleotides read TGTGCCAGCAGCTCGACAGGCGGGGGTACTGAAGCTTTCTTT. The V and J genes are TRBV5-4 and TRBJ1-1; D is perhaps TRBD1 (6 bases). The CDR3 extends over 14 amino acids. Germline V gene data show CDR1 as SGHNT and CDR2 as YYREEE (reference sequence). Trimming cost V 3 bases and J 5 bases, with 14 bases left between them.

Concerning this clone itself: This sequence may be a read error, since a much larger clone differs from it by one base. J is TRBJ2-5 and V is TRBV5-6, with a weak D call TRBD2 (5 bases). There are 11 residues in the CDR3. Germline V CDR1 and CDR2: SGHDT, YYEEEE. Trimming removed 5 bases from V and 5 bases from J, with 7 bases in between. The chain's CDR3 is CASSSGETQYF. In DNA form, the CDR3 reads TGTGCCAGCAGTTCGGGGGAGACCCAGTACTTC. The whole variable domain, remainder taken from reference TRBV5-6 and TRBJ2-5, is DAGVTQSPTHLIKTRGQQVTLRCSPKSGHDTVSWYQQALGQGPQFIFQYYEEEERQRGNFPDRFSGHQFPNYSSELNVNALLLGDSALYLCASSSGETQYFGPGTRLLVL.

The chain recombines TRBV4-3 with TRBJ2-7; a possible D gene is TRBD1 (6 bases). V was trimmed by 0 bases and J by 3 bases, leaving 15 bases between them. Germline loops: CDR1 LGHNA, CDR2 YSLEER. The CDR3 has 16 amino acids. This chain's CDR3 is CASSQDRGGQNYEQYF. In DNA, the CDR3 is TGCGCCAGCAGCCAAGATAGAGGTGGACAGAACTACGAGCAGTACTTC.

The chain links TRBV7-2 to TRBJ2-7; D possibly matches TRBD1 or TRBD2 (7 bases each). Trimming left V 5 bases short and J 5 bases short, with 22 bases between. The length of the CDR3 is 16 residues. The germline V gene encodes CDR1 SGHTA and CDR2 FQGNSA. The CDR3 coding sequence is TGTGCCAGCAGCCCCCGGGGGGCAGGGGGTGGCCACGAGCAGTACTTC. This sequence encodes CASSPRGAGGGHEQYF. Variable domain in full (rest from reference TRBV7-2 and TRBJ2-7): GAGVSQSPSNKVTEKGKDVELRCDPISGHTALYWYRQSLGQGLEFLIYFQGNSAPDKSGLPSDRFSAERTGGSVSTLTIQRTQQEDSAVYLCASSPRGAGGGHEQYFGPGTRLTVT.

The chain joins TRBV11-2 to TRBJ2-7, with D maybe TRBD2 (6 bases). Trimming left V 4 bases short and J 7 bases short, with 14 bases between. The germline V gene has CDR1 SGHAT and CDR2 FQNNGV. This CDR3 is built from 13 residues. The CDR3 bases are TGTGCCAGCAGCTCCCAGGTGGGACTGGAGCAGTACTTC. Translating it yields CASSSQVGLEQYF.

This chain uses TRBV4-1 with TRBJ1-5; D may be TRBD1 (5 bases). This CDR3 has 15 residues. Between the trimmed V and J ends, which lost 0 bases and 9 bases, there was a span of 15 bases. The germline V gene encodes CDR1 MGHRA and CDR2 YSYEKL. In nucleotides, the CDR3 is TGCGCCAGCAGCCAAGAGGGACTACGGGGACGGCCCCAGCATTTT. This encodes CASSQEGLRGRPQHF.

The CDR3 sequence is CAIRERGTDTQYF. In DNA form, the CDR3 reads TGTGCCATCAGAGAGCGGGGCACAGATACGCAGTATTTT. The chain couples TRBV10-3 to TRBJ2-3; D is perhaps TRBD2 (6 bases). From germline, CDR1 is ENHRY and CDR2 SYGVKD. The CDR3 contains 13 residues. The ends were cut back, 6 bases at V and 1 base at J, with 8 bases in the middle.

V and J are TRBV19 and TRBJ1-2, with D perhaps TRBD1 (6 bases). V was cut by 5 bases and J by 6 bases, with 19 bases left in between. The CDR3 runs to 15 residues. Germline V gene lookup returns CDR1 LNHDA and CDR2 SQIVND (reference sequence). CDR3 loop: CASSPTDRYLHGYTF. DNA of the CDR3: TGTGCCAGTAGTCCAACGGACAGATACCTTCATGGCTACACCTTC.

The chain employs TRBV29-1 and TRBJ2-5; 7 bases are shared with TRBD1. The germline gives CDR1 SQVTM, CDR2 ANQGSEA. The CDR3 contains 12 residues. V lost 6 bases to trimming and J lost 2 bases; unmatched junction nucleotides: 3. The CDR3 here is CSVVTGQETQYF. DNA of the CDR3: TGCAGCGTCGTGACAGGGCAAGAGACCCAGTACTTC. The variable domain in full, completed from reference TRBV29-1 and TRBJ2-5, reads SAVISQKPSRDICQRGTSLTIQCQVDSQVTMMFWYRQQPGQSLTLIATANQGSEATYESGFVIDKFPISRPNLTFSTLTVSNMSPEDSSIYLCSVVTGQETQYFGPGTRLLVL.

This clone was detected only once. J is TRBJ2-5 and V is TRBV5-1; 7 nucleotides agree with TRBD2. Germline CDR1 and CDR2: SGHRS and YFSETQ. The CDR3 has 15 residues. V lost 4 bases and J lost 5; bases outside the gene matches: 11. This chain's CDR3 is CASSMPSGAGETQYF. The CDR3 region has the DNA TGCGCCAGCAGCATGCCCAGCGGGGCGGGGGAGACCCAGTACTTC.

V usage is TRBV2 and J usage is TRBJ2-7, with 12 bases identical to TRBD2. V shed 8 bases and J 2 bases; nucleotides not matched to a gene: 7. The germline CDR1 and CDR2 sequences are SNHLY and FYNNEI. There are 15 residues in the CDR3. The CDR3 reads CASEPSGRGTYEQYF. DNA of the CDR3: TGTGCCAGCGAGCCTAGCGGGAGGGGAACCTACGAGCAGTACTTC.

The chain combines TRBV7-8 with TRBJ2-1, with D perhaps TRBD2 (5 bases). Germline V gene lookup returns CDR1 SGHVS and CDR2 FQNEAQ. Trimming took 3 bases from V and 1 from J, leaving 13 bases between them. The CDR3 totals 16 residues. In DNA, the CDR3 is TGTGCCAGCAGCTTGGGGAGCATTACTTCCTACAATGAGCAGTTCTTC. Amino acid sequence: CASSLGSITSYNEQFF.

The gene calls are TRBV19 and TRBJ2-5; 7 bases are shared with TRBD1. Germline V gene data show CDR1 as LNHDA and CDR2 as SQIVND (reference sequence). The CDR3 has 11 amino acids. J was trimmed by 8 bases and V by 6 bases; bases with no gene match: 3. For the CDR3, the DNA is TGTGCCAGTAGCCTAGGGGGCACCCAGTACTTC. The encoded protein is CASSLGGTQYF.